Below, 19 T cell receptor beta chains from the same sample are listed, as sequenced in a study of T cell responses to AZD1222 COVID-19 vaccine. Produced via immunoSEQ multiplex PCR; TCRdb's table is partial and in-frame only. The table records tens of thousands of clones, 85% to 90% of them present only once. Here the sequenced sample was peripheral blood, taken 28 days after the second dose of the MenACWY control vaccine. The receptors come from an adult who received the MenACWY meningococcal vaccine as a control.

This clone has more than one count but fewer than ten. V is TRBV28 and J is TRBJ1-4; the D gene is possibly TRBD1 (5 bases). V was trimmed by 6 bases and J by 7 bases, leaving 15 bases between them. The CDR3 runs to 14 residues. Germline V CDR1 and CDR2: MDHEN, SYDVKM. This CDR3 is CASRAQGRVEKLFF. In nucleotides, the CDR3 is TGTGCCAGCAGGGCTCAGGGAAGGGTTGAAAAACTGTTTTTT.

This chain links TRBV29-1 with TRBJ2-3, with a tentative D call TRBD1 (5 bases). The germline V and J ends were trimmed by 0 bases and 0 bases, with 10 bases remaining between them. Germline CDR1 is SQVTM and CDR2 is ANQGSEA. The CDR3 extends over 15 amino acids. CDR3 DNA: TGCAGCGTTGAAGACTGGACACTTAGCACAGATACGCAGTATTTT. Amino acid sequence: CSVEDWTLSTDTQYF.

The V and J genes are TRBV19 and TRBJ2-5, with D perhaps matching TRBD2 (6 bases). Deletions cut 4 bases from V and 3 bases from J, with 9 bases between. CDR3 length: 13 amino acids. The V gene's germline CDR1 is LNHDA and CDR2 SQIVND (reference sequence). For the CDR3, the DNA is TGTGCCAGTAGTACCAGGAGGGAAGAGACCCAGTACTTC. Its translation is CASSTRREETQYF.

The chain is built from TRBV27 and TRBJ1-5; no clear D gene. V was clipped by 5 bases and J by 6 bases, with 11 bases between them. The CDR3 contains 13 residues. The germline V gene has CDR1 MNHEY and CDR2 SMNVEV (reference sequence). As DNA, the CDR3 is TGTGCCAGCAGTGCCGCTACATCTCAGCCCCAGCATTTT. This codes for CASSAATSQPQHF.

The J gene is TRBJ2-7, the V gene TRBV7-8; D not certain. This CDR3 region has 12 residues. Trimming took off 2 bases at V and 6 bases at J, with 8 bases between the two ends. Germline lookup yields CDR1 SGHVS and CDR2 FQNEAQ. The CDR3 coding sequence is TGTGCCAGCAGCTTACGGGTAGGCGAGCAGTACTTC. It codes for CASSLRVGEQYF.

The rearrangement uses TRBV27 and TRBJ2-1, with TRBD1 matching 7 bases. Germline-derived CDR1 and CDR2 are MNHEY and SMNVEV (reference sequence). The junction had 4 bases not matched to a gene; V was cut back by 8 bases and J by 0 bases. The CDR3 runs 14 residues. The DNA of the CDR3 is TGTGCCAGCCGGGGACAGAGCTCCTACAATGAGCAGTTCTTC. Protein product: CASRGQSSYNEQFF.

This sequence joins TRBV27 and TRBJ2-3, with 7 bases matching TRBD2. The CDR3 is 11 residues long. V shed 9 bases and J 4 bases; nucleotides not matched to a gene: 1. CDR1 MNHEY and CDR2 SMNVEV come from the germline V gene (reference sequence). CDR3 residues: CARAGADTQYF. The CDR3 nucleotides read TGTGCCAGGGCGGGGGCAGATACGCAGTATTTT.

The chain couples TRBV5-1 to TRBJ2-7; TRBD1 aligns across 7 bases. Germline CDR1 reads SGHRS; CDR2 reads YFSETQ. The CDR3 is made up of 14 amino acids. With 4 bases clipped from V and 3 bases from J, the junction kept 7 bases outside the gene matches. CDR3 DNA sequence: TGCGCCAGCAGCCCCGGACAGGAAATCTACGAGCAGTACTTC. This gives the protein CASSPGQEIYEQYF.

In this sample, this clone turned up a few times. The rearrangement links TRBV7-9 to TRBJ1-2; D gene unclear. This CDR3 contains 15 residues. The ends were cut back, 6 bases at V and 8 bases at J, with 22 bases in the middle. The germline V gene has CDR1 SEHNR and CDR2 FQNEAQ (reference sequence). CDR3 bases: TGTGCCAGCAGTTTTAGTAGGGCCGGATCAAGCGGCTACACCTTC. It codes for CASSFSRAGSSGYTF. The full variable domain, completed using reference TRBV7-9 and TRBJ1-2, is DTGVSQNPRHKITKRGQNVTFRCDPISEHNRLYWYRQTLGQGPEFLTYFQNEAQLEKSRLLSDRFSAERPKGSFSTLEIQRTEQGDSAMYLCASSFSRAGSSGYTFGSGTRLTVV.

This rearrangement joins TRBV9 to TRBJ2-6; tentatively, D is TRBD1 (7 bases). Germline CDR1 is SGDLS and CDR2 is YYNGEE. V shed 0 bases and J shed 4 bases, with 17 bases lying between them. This CDR3 contains 18 residues. CDR3 nucleotide sequence: TGTGCCAGCAGCGTAGAACCAGGGGGGCCGGGAGGGGCCAACGTCCTGACTTTC. Translated: CASSVEPGGPGGANVLTF.

This clone was counted a single time. CDR3: CASSLGQGGIAFF. In DNA form, the CDR3 reads TGCGCCAGCAGCTTGGGTCAGGGCGGTATAGCTTTCTTT. The chain combines TRBV5-1 with TRBJ1-1; weak D call: TRBD1 (5 bases). Germline CDR1 and CDR2: SGHRS and YFSETQ. CDR3 length: 13 residues. Trimming took 0 bases from V and 10 from J, leaving 13 bases between them.

CDR3 loop: CASSLWAGVNYGYTF. The CDR3 DNA is TGTGCCAGCAGTTTATGGGCAGGGGTGAACTATGGCTACACCTTC. The chain couples TRBV28 to TRBJ1-2, with D perhaps matching TRBD1 (6 bases). The germline CDR1 and CDR2 sequences are MDHEN and SYDVKM. The germline V and J ends were trimmed by 0 bases and 2 bases, with 10 bases remaining between them. This CDR3 comprises 15 residues.

The V gene is TRBV19, the J gene TRBJ2-6; either TRBD1 or TRBD2 may fit D (5 bases each). V lost 5 bases and J lost 1, with 9 bases in between. CDR1 and CDR2 (germline): LNHDA, SQIVND (reference sequence). The CDR3 runs to 15 residues. CDR3 DNA: TGTGCCAGTAGTCCCTGGGGGTCTGGGGCCAACGTCCTGACTTTC. Translated: CASSPWGSGANVLTF.

This rearrangement joins TRBV29-1 to TRBJ2-7; D is unclear. Trimming removed 4 bases at V and 1 base at J, with 8 bases between. The germline V gene has CDR1 SQVTM and CDR2 ANQGSEA. The CDR3 has 12 residues. The CDR3 DNA sequence: TGCAGCGTTGTCCGTGGGTCCTACGAGCAGTACTTC. Amino acid sequence: CSVVRGSYEQYF.

This chain joins TRBV5-8 and TRBJ2-7; D ambiguous. This CDR3 contains 14 residues. CDR1 is SGHTS and CDR2 is YDEGEE in the germline V gene. Deletions cut 1 base from V and 2 bases from J, with 10 bases between. The CDR3 protein is CASSLPGMTYEQYF. CDR3 DNA: TGTGCCAGCAGCTTGCCAGGCATGACCTACGAGCAGTACTTC.

J is TRBJ2-1 and V is TRBV11-2; 10 bases agree with TRBD2. The CDR3 sequence is 17 residues long. Germline V gives CDR1 SGHAT, CDR2 FQNNGV. Germline trimming cut 0 bases from V and 1 base from J; bases unmatched to any gene: 3. CDR3 DNA: TGTGCCAGCAGCTTAGATGCAGCGGGAGGGTCCTACAATGAGCAGTTCTTC. It yields the protein CASSLDAAGGSYNEQFF.

This sequence joins TRBV5-1 and TRBJ2-5; 9 nucleotides align to TRBD1. The V and J ends lost 4 bases and 2 bases, in that order; junction bases with no gene match: 6. The germline V gene has CDR1 SGHRS and CDR2 YFSETQ. CDR3 length: 15 residues. Written as DNA, the CDR3 is TGCGCCAGCAGCATAGGACAGGGGAGACAAGAGACCCAGTACTTC. This codes for CASSIGQGRQETQYF.

This sequence joins TRBV18 and TRBJ1-2; D gene uncertain. This CDR3 has 18 residues. Trimming shortened V by 0 bases and J by 6 bases, and 23 bases separated the two germline ends. CDR1 is KGHSH and CDR2 is LQKENI in the germline V gene. The CDR3 reads CASSPPGRVSSASDGYTF. The DNA of the CDR3 is TGTGCCAGCTCACCACCGGGTCGGGTCAGTTCGGCCTCGGATGGCTACACCTTC.

DNA of the CDR3: TGTGCCAGCAGTTTAAGACCCCAAGAGACCCAGTACTTC. This gives the protein CASSLRPQETQYF. This rearrangement joins TRBV27 to TRBJ2-5; D not resolved. V lost 2 bases and J lost 1, with 5 bases in between. The CDR3 has 13 residues. Germline V gene sequence: CDR1 MNHEY, CDR2 SMNVEV (reference sequence).